This TCR beta chain comes out of a study of T cell repertoires in cytomegalovirus infection. About the research overall: CMV infection plus the matching HLA type was flagged by public TCR beta signatures. Study-wide results and limits: The ex vivo response was dominated by HLA-C-restricted CMV-specific TCR beta clonotypes. Adding up the frequency of public TCR beta families identified people who carried CMV plus the relevant HLA.

The CDR3 sequence is 16 residues long. Germline CDR1 and CDR2: MNHEY and SVGAGI. V shed 5 bases, J shed 1 base, and the junction held 4 bases outside the gene matches. TCRdb called the reads again in MiXCR, with one record for every CDR3 protein. Of hundreds of thousands of distinct CDR3 sequences in the sample, roughly 33% are singletons; the top ten hold around 12%. This clonotype came up a few times. The antigen is undetermined. This receptor was obtained from a human donor in good health (CMV status not recorded). Some clones in this sample may be carry-over from other donors' samples. This material consisted of cultured CD8+ T cells from PBMCs, taken from culture after CMV antigen stimulation. This chain links TRBV6-5 with TRBJ2-2; 10 nucleotides match TRBD1. CDR3 region: CASSEDRGWNTGELFF. The CDR3 DNA reads as TGTGCCAGCAGTGAGGACAGGGGGTGGAACACCGGGGAGCTGTTTTTT.